This TCR beta chain was obtained from a study of control samples from healthy donors and cancer patients. CDR1 is SGHAT and CDR2 is FQNNGV in the germline V gene. Trimming removed 0 bases from V and 8 bases from J, with 14 bases in between. The CDR3 totals 14 residues. This table comes from immunoSEQ multiplex PCR, and its TCRdb copy is limited to in-frame clones, with some not included. The table has 40,000 to 55,000 clones, about three quarters seen once. The sequence came from a male donor with melanoma. Sequencing was done on a sample of formalin-fixed, paraffin-embedded tissue. The gene calls are TRBV11-2 and TRBJ2-7, with TRBD2 as a possible D gene (5 bases). The chain's CDR3 is CASSLEAGPTKQYF. CDR3 DNA sequence: TGTGCCAGCAGCTTAGAGGCGGGTCCTACGAAGCAGTACTTC. Supplemented by reference TRBV11-2 and TRBJ2-7, the full variable domain reads EAGVAQSPRYKIIEKRQSVAFWCNPISGHATLYWYQQILGQGPKLLIQFQNNGVVDDSQLPKDRFSAERLKGVDSTLKIQPAKLEDSAVYLCASSLEAGPTKQYFGPGTRLTVT.